Below, 24 T cell receptor beta chains from the same sample are listed, as sequenced in a study of CD8+ T cells in alopecia areata. The treatment: oral pan-JAK inhibitor, 5-10 mg twice daily. RNA was isolated and reverse transcribed to cDNA, the sequencing template. TCRdb's table, derived via immunoSEQ multiplex PCR, lists solely in-frame clones and lacks some. In the table there are about 200,000 clones, around 66% of which are singletons. Material: CD4+ T cells sorted from blood, obtained at week 4, from a patient treated with tofacitinib. Receptor source: a human donor with alopecia areata.

In its sample, this clone was seen once. The V call is TRBV30, the J call TRBJ2-2; D is undetermined. The germline V gene encodes CDR1 GTSNPN and CDR2 SVGIG (reference sequence). The CDR3 spans 13 residues. V lost 1 base to trimming and J lost 1 base, with 4 bases between them. CDR3 in DNA: TGTGCCTGGAGTGGACAGAACACCGGGGAGCTGTTTTTT. It codes for CAWSGQNTGELFF. Complete variable domain (other parts from reference TRBV30 and TRBJ2-2): SQTIHQWPATLVQPVGSPLSLECTVEGTSNPNLYWYRQAAGRGLQLLFYSVGIGQISSEVPQNLSASRPQDRQFILSSKKLLLSDSGFYLCAWSGQNTGELFFGEGSRLTVL.

This clone was observed a handful of times. This chain connects TRBV7-9 to TRBJ2-3; no clear D. The V end lost 5 bases, the J end lost 4 bases, and 10 bases lay between the germline ends. CDR1 and CDR2 (germline): SEHNR, FQNEAQ (reference sequence). The CDR3 loop spans 13 amino acids. The CDR3, as DNA: TGTGCCAGCAGCCTAGTGAGCCCAGATACGCAGTATTTT. Protein: CASSLVSPDTQYF. Using reference TRBV7-9 and TRBJ2-3 for the parts outside the CDR3, the full variable domain is DTGVSQNPRHKITKRGQNVTFRCDPISEHNRLYWYRQTLGQGPEFLTYFQNEAQLEKSRLLSDRFSAERPKGSFSTLEIQRTEQGDSAMYLCASSLVSPDTQYFGPGTRLTVL.

This chain links TRBV5-1 with TRBJ2-1; D is unclear. The CDR3 totals 13 residues. Germline-derived CDR1 and CDR2 are SGHRS and YFSETQ. V was pared by 0 bases and J by 7 bases, with 8 bases between. Here the CDR3 reads CASSLAVGNEQFF. The CDR3 bases are TGCGCCAGCAGCTTGGCCGTTGGAAATGAGCAGTTCTTC.

V and J are TRBV6-1 and TRBJ2-5, with 9 bases identical to TRBD1. This CDR3 has 14 residues. Germline-derived CDR1 and CDR2 are MNHNS and SASEGT. With 6 bases clipped from V and 1 base from J, the junction kept 3 bases outside the gene matches. CDR3 sequence (DNA): TGTGCCAGCAGAAGACAGGGGGTCCAAGAGACCCAGTACTTC. As protein: CASRRQGVQETQYF.

The chain couples TRBV2 to TRBJ1-2; D call uncertain. The V and J ends lost 2 bases and 4 bases respectively, with 11 bases between them. Germline loops: CDR1 SNHLY, CDR2 FYNNEI. CDR3 size: 14 residues. As DNA, the CDR3 is TGTGCCAGCAGTGAATCGGCCAGTAGCTATGGCTACACCTTC. This sequence encodes CASSESASSYGYTF.

The J gene is TRBJ2-6, the V gene TRBV4-2; 7 bases match TRBD1. V gave up 0 bases and J gave up 0 bases; unmatched junction bases: 5. Germline values: CDR1 LGHNA, CDR2 YNFKEQ. CDR3 size: 18 residues. In nucleotides, the CDR3 is TGTGCCAGCAGCCAAGAGGGGACAGTGCTCTCTGGGGCCAACGTCCTGACTTTC. Translation: CASSQEGTVLSGANVLTF.

The gene calls are TRBV30 and TRBJ1-1; D not certain. This CDR3 comprises 13 residues. Looked up from germline, CDR1 is GTSNPN and CDR2 is SVGIG (reference sequence). Trimming stripped 3 bases from V and 0 bases from J, with 8 bases between. In DNA form, the CDR3 reads TGTGCCTGGAGCTCGGGGATGAACACTGAAGCTTTCTTT. This sequence encodes CAWSSGMNTEAFF.

In this sample, this clone turned up a few times. The rearrangement links TRBV30 to TRBJ1-2; no clear D gene. Germline assignment: CDR1 GTSNPN and CDR2 SVGIG (reference sequence). Trimming took 0 bases from V and 7 from J, leaving 12 bases between them. This CDR3 region has 13 residues. CDR3 nucleotides: TGTGCCTGGAGTGTTGGTGGGCGCCGTGGCTACACCTTC. Protein product: CAWSVGGRRGYTF.

The chain recombines TRBV30 with TRBJ2-5; D is possibly TRBD1 (6 bases). V gave up 2 bases and J gave up 5 bases, with 6 bases separating them. From germline, CDR1 is GTSNPN and CDR2 SVGIG (reference sequence). The CDR3 is 11 residues long. The CDR3 DNA reads as TGTGCCTGGAGTCAGGGGGAGACCCAGTACTTC. Protein product: CAWSQGETQYF.

This clone was recorded a few times. The rearrangement joins TRBV5-4 to TRBJ2-1; 7 nucleotides line up with TRBD2. Germline V gene sequence: CDR1 SGHNT, CDR2 YYREEE (reference sequence). V lost 9 bases to trimming and J lost 9 bases; unmatched junction nucleotides: 12. This CDR3 comprises 13 residues. CDR3 bases: TGTGCCACCACAGCTTATAGGGAGGGTGAGCAGTTCTTC. Its translation is CATTAYREGEQFF.

This clone showed up just once. The chain has TRBV11-2 and TRBJ2-1; 9 positions match TRBD2. The V segment lost 0 bases and the J segment 14 bases; nucleotides outside the gene matches: 2. The V gene's germline CDR1 is SGHAT and CDR2 FQNNGV. The CDR3 extends over 12 amino acids. CDR3 protein: CASSLEAGGKFF. CDR3 sequence (DNA): TGTGCCAGCAGCTTAGAGGCGGGGGGGAAGTTCTTC.

The J gene is TRBJ2-5, the V gene TRBV30; D call uncertain. Germline lookup yields CDR1 GTSNPN and CDR2 SVGIG (reference sequence). V was trimmed by 1 base and J by 5 bases, leaving 5 bases between them. The CDR3 runs to 11 residues. The CDR3 is CAWSASETQYF. Written as DNA, the CDR3 is TGTGCCTGGAGTGCCTCTGAGACCCAGTACTTC.

Note on this clone: Other DNA sequences in the sample encode the same CDR3. The gene calls are TRBV30 and TRBJ1-2; no clear D. V lost 3 bases and J lost 4, with 15 bases in between. The CDR3 is 14 amino acids. Germline V lookup: CDR1 GTSNPN, CDR2 SVGIG (reference sequence). CDR3 in DNA: TGTGCCTGGAGCGGTCTGCAGTCTACCTATGGCTACACCTTC. It yields the protein CAWSGLQSTYGYTF.

The V call is TRBV7-2, the J call TRBJ2-5; 11 bases agree with TRBD1. V trimming: 7 bases; J trimming: 7 bases; junction bases outside the gene matches: 8. The length of the CDR3 is 14 residues. The germline V gene has CDR1 SGHTA and CDR2 FQGNSA. The CDR3 region has the DNA TGTGCCAGCATGGGACAGGGGGATTGGGGGACCCAGTACTTC. It translates to CASMGQGDWGTQYF.

This rearrangement joins TRBV30 to TRBJ2-1; 10 nucleotides line up with TRBD2. V lost 4 bases, J lost 9 bases, and 6 bases stayed unmatched. Germline V gene data show CDR1 as GTSNPN and CDR2 as SVGIG (reference sequence). There are 13 residues in the CDR3. The CDR3 spells CAWNQRGGGEQFF. The CDR3 DNA sequence: TGTGCCTGGAATCAGCGGGGGGGCGGTGAGCAGTTCTTC.

The rearrangement links TRBV11-3 to TRBJ2-1; D is unclear. This CDR3 has 14 amino acids. V lost 1 base and J 6 bases, leaving 10 bases between the germline ends. The V gene's germline CDR1 is SGHNT and CDR2 YENEEA. Here the CDR3 reads CASSLVDLRNEQFF. DNA of the CDR3: TGTGCCAGCAGCTTAGTTGACCTACGCAATGAGCAGTTCTTC.

About this clone: The sample contains more than one DNA sequence encoding this CDR3. This chain connects TRBV10-3 to TRBJ2-7, with no clear D. Germline V gene sequence: CDR1 ENHRY, CDR2 SYGVKD. The CDR3 is 12 amino acids. The V end was cut by 0 bases, the J end by 4 bases, with 4 bases between. The CDR3 DNA is TGTGCCATCAGTGAGTCCGGGTACGAGCAGTACTTC. Amino acids: CAISESGYEQYF.

The V gene is TRBV27, the J gene TRBJ1-2; no definite D call. Germline CDR1 is MNHEY and CDR2 is SMNVEV (reference sequence). The CDR3 has 14 amino acids. The germline V and J ends were trimmed by 5 bases and 0 bases, with 10 bases remaining between them. CDR3 sequence (DNA): TGTGCCAGCAGTCCGGCCGTAGCTAACTATGGCTACACCTTC. Translating gives CASSPAVANYGYTF.

V gene TRBV4-3 combines with J gene TRBJ2-3; D is perhaps TRBD2 (7 bases). The V end was cut by 1 base, the J end by 5 bases, with 19 bases between. Germline V gene data show CDR1 as LGHNA and CDR2 as YSLEER. The length of the CDR3 is 17 residues. CDR3 sequence (DNA): TGCGCCAGCAGCCAAGTCGGTTCGGCGGGGGCCGGAGATACGCAGTATTTT. It codes for CASSQVGSAGAGDTQYF.

The chain carries TRBV29-1 and TRBJ2-2, with D possibly TRBD2 on 7 matching bases. From germline, CDR1 is SQVTM and CDR2 ANQGSEA. The CDR3 consists of 16 residues. V was clipped by 6 bases and J by 1 base, with 18 bases between them. CDR3 coding DNA: TGCAGCGTGGTCCCCCGGGGGGCGGGGAACACCGGGGAGCTGTTTTTT. Its protein is CSVVPRGAGNTGELFF.

In regard to this clone: One end of the junction does not line up with germline, which may come from a read error. The rearrangement joins TRBV20-1 to TRBJ2-1; the D gene is possibly TRBD1 (5 bases). CDR1 is DFQATT, CDR2 SNEGSKA, per germline (reference sequence). CDR3 length: 11 amino acids. The CDR3 DNA follows: TGCAGTCCCGAGCTAGTAGGCCCCAGGGTCTTC. Its translation is CSPELVGPRVF.

The table lists this clone with a few counts. This chain links TRBV5-1 with TRBJ1-5; the match to TRBD1 covers 7 bases. V was clipped by 0 bases and J by 10 bases; unmatched bases: 7. Germline-derived CDR1 and CDR2 are SGHRS and YFSETQ. The CDR3 consists of 14 residues. As DNA, the CDR3 is TGCGCCAGCAGCTTGGGACAGGGCGGGAAACCCCAGCATTTT. Translating gives CASSLGQGGKPQHF.

In DNA form, the CDR3 reads TGTGCCAGCAGTTTAAGGCGGGAAGATACGCAGTATTTT. Translated, it gives CASSLRREDTQYF. The chain joins TRBV27 to TRBJ2-3; D might be TRBD2 (6 bases). This CDR3 is built from 13 residues. Germline V lookup: CDR1 MNHEY, CDR2 SMNVEV (reference sequence). V lost 2 bases and J 5 bases, leaving 8 bases between the germline ends.

The chain couples TRBV6-5 to TRBJ1-2; D remains ambiguous. V lost 5 bases and J 7 bases, leaving 20 bases between the germline ends. Germline V gives CDR1 MNHEY, CDR2 SVGAGI. The CDR3 runs 15 residues. CDR3: CASSPNVAWVPGYTF. The CDR3 nucleotides are TGTGCCAGCAGTCCAAACGTAGCTTGGGTCCCTGGCTACACCTTC.